Included here is one TCR beta chain sequence, with context. Its target is not known. These data originate in a study of T-cell reconstitution after alpha-beta-depleted transplantation in children. Overall study findings and caveats: When one year had passed after transplant, most T-cell counts and diversity came from newly produced T cells.

Unique molecular identifiers tagged the TCRbeta library. A single record per CDR3 protein comes from TCRdb applying MiXCR to the PCR reads. Of hundreds of thousands of distinct CDR3 sequences in the sample, around 13% were seen once. Germline V gene data show CDR1 as DFQATT and CDR2 as SNEGSKA (reference sequence). V lost 3 bases to trimming and J lost 6 bases, with 9 bases between them. There are 11 residues in the CDR3. Specimen: PBMCs, collected before TCRalphabeta/CD19-depleted stem cell transplant. This clonotype originated in a girl aged 2 to 9 with congenital amegakaryocytic thrombocytopenia, due to receive a stem cell transplant. The chain carries TRBV20-1 and TRBJ2-7; D gene unclear. In DNA, the CDR3 is TGCAGTGCTAGTATCACGTTCGAGCAGTACTTC. Its translation: CSASITFEQYF.